The present T cell receptor (beta chain) was sequenced within a study of identical twins. MiXCR, run by TCRdb on the 5' RACE reads, gives a single entry per CDR3 protein. Of a few hundred thousand distinct CDR3 sequences in the sample, about 18% are singletons; the top ten hold roughly 12%. CDR1 and CDR2 from the germline V gene are MNHEY and SMNVEV (reference sequence). With V trimmed by 6 bases and J by 4 bases, 15 bases remained unmatched. The CDR3 is 16 amino acids. This clonotype was counted ten times or more. The sequencing input was naive T cells sorted from blood. The chain recombines TRBV27 with TRBJ2-7; 7 nucleotides agree with TRBD1. The clonotype originates from a man aged 50-59 years in good health. CDR3 protein: CASRLTGAIGPYEQYF. In DNA, the CDR3 is TGTGCCAGCAGATTAACAGGGGCCATTGGACCATACGAGCAGTACTTC.